Below, 19 T cell receptor beta chains from the same sample are listed, as sequenced in a study of blood T cell repertoires in COVID-19. Clones were sequenced by immunoSEQ multiplex PCR, and TCRdb holds only the in-frame ones, with some missing. The table includes approximately 210,000 clones, 81% detected once. The sample taken for sequencing was PBMCs or T cells enriched from blood (not recorded which). These receptors came from a woman aged 50 to 65 with acute COVID-19.

The chain recombines TRBV18 with TRBJ2-7; tentatively, D is TRBD1 (6 bases). Trimming left V 3 bases short and J 3 bases short, with 12 bases between. Per germline, CDR1 KGHSH and CDR2 LQKENI. The CDR3 runs 14 residues. Written as DNA, the CDR3 is TGTGCCAGCTCACCCGACAGGTCCTTCTACGAGCAGTACTTC. This sequence encodes CASSPDRSFYEQYF.

The rearrangement joins TRBV27 to TRBJ1-6, with 7 nucleotides matching TRBD1. Germline V gives CDR1 MNHEY, CDR2 SMNVEV (reference sequence). The CDR3 runs to 16 residues. Trimming took 6 bases from V and 4 from J; bases not matched to a gene: 9. Here the CDR3 reads CASSHRQGPYNSPLHF. Here the CDR3 DNA reads TGTGCCAGCAGCCATAGACAGGGACCGTATAATTCACCCCTCCACTTT.

This chain connects TRBV20-1 to TRBJ2-7; 11 nucleotides agree with TRBD2. CDR1 DFQATT and CDR2 SNEGSKA come from the germline V gene (reference sequence). Losses at the gene ends were 3 bases for V and 5 bases for J; bases not matched to a gene: 9. This CDR3 has 15 amino acids. The CDR3, as DNA: TGCAGTGCTAGTCTCACTAGCGGGAGTATCCACGAGCAGTACTTC. Its translation is CSASLTSGSIHEQYF.

V gene TRBV2 combines with J gene TRBJ2-3; D is ambiguous. V shed 7 bases and J shed 6 bases, with 14 bases lying between them. Germline-derived CDR1 and CDR2 are SNHLY and FYNNEI. The CDR3 sequence is 13 residues long. The DNA for the CDR3 is TGTGCCAGCAACCTACAGAAGTACGATACGCAGTATTTT. Translated, it gives CASNLQKYDTQYF.

The chain recombines TRBV5-1 with TRBJ2-7, with D possibly TRBD1 on 5 matching bases. The CDR3 covers 16 residues. Trimming removed 6 bases at V and 6 bases at J, with 25 bases between. The germline gives CDR1 SGHRS, CDR2 YFSETQ. The CDR3 DNA sequence: TGCGCCAGCAAACTTTCGGACACCCATTTCGAGGCCGAGCAGTACTTC. Translated, it gives CASKLSDTHFEAEQYF.

This rearrangement joins TRBV18 to TRBJ1-6, with a possible D match to TRBD1 (5 bases). With 4 bases removed from V and 0 bases from J, the gap between germline ends came to 10 bases. In germline, CDR1 is KGHSH, CDR2 LQKENI. The CDR3 runs 16 residues. The DNA of the CDR3 is TGTGCCAGCTCACTAACAAGGGGCTCCTATAATTCACCCCTCCACTTT. Protein product: CASSLTRGSYNSPLHF. Complete variable domain (other parts from reference TRBV18 and TRBJ1-6): NAGVMQNPRHLVRRRGQEARLRCSPMKGHSHVYWYRQLPEEGLKFMVYLQKENIIDESGMPKERFSAEFPKEGPSILRIQQVVRGDSAAYFCASSLTRGSYNSPLHFGNGTRLTVT.

The chain couples TRBV21-1 to TRBJ1-2. TRBV21-1 is a pseudogene. The CDR3 runs to 13 residues. The CDR3 region is CASSKGGFYGYTF. The CDR3 DNA sequence: TGTGCCAGCAGCAAAGGAGGGTTCTATGGCTACACCTTC.

V usage is TRBV4-3 and J usage is TRBJ2-4; D is undetermined. The CDR3 length is 15 residues. V dropped 0 bases and J dropped 0 bases, with 6 bases sitting between them. Germline CDR1 and CDR2: LGHNA and YSLEER. CDR3 in amino acids: CASSQDGVAKNIQYF. The DNA for the CDR3 is TGCGCCAGCAGCCAAGATGGAGTAGCCAAAAACATTCAGTACTTC.

This clone has just a few counts. J is TRBJ1-6 and V is TRBV28; 8 nucleotides align to TRBD1. The germline CDR1 and CDR2 sequences are MDHEN and SYDVKM. The V and J ends lost 4 bases and 9 bases, in that order; junction bases with no gene match: 8. This CDR3 spans 15 amino acids. For the CDR3, the DNA is TGTGCCAGCAGTTCAGGGGGCACGGGGGTTTCACCCCTCCACTTT. This gives the protein CASSSGGTGVSPLHF.

The V call is TRBV30, the J call TRBJ2-1; no reliable D call. The germline gives CDR1 GTSNPN, CDR2 SVGIG (reference sequence). Trimming took 3 bases from V and 3 from J, leaving 12 bases between them. The CDR3 covers 14 residues. CDR3 DNA sequence: TGTGCCTGGAGGACAAATCTCGTCTACAATGAGCAGTTCTTC. Its protein is CAWRTNLVYNEQFF. Combining the CDR3 with reference TRBV30 and TRBJ2-1 gives the whole variable domain SQTIHQWPATLVQPVGSPLSLECTVEGTSNPNLYWYRQAAGRGLQLLFYSVGIGQISSEVPQNLSASRPQDRQFILSSKKLLLSDSGFYLCAWRTNLVYNEQFFGPGTRLTVL.

The J gene is TRBJ1-1, the V gene TRBV9; possible D gene TRBD1, 5 bases. V shed 0 bases and J shed 3 bases, with 6 bases lying between them. Germline V gene sequence: CDR1 SGDLS, CDR2 YYNGEE. This CDR3 region has 13 residues. CDR3 protein: CASSVAGYTEAFF. In nucleotides, the CDR3 is TGTGCCAGCAGCGTAGCAGGGTACACTGAAGCTTTCTTT. Together with reference TRBV9 and TRBJ1-1, the CDR3 gives the full variable domain: DSGVTQTPKHLITATGQRVTLRCSPRSGDLSVYWYQQSLDQGLQFLIQYYNGEERAKGNILERFSAQQFPDLHSELNLSSLELGDSALYFCASSVAGYTEAFFGQGTRLTVV.

This clone was found a few times. The chain couples TRBV30 to TRBJ2-5, with D unclear. V lost 0 bases, J lost 7 bases, and 15 bases lay in between. Germline loops: CDR1 GTSNPN, CDR2 SVGIG (reference sequence). The CDR3 spans 14 residues. The CDR3 is CAWSVPSPVPTQYF. CDR3 DNA sequence: TGTGCCTGGAGTGTACCCTCCCCAGTACCGACCCAGTACTTC. Full variable domain (remainder filled in from reference TRBV30 and TRBJ2-5): SQTIHQWPATLVQPVGSPLSLECTVEGTSNPNLYWYRQAAGRGLQLLFYSVGIGQISSEVPQNLSASRPQDRQFILSSKKLLLSDSGFYLCAWSVPSPVPTQYFGPGTRLLVL.

The chain couples TRBV5-4 to TRBJ1-2; D possibly corresponds to TRBD1 (5 bases). The V gene's germline CDR1 is SGHNT and CDR2 YYREEE (reference sequence). The CDR3 is 17 residues long. Trimming removed 2 bases at V and 3 bases at J, with 20 bases between. The CDR3 DNA reads as TGTGCCAGCAGCTTATTGTTAGGAGGGGACCGCGACTATGGCTACACCTTC. Translated: CASSLLLGGDRDYGYTF.

The V and J genes are TRBV28 and TRBJ1-3, with D uncertain. From germline, CDR1 is MDHEN and CDR2 SYDVKM. The CDR3 runs 15 residues. V was shortened by 5 bases and J by 4 bases, with 15 bases between the two germline ends. The CDR3 here is CASSPGGGRGNTIYF. The DNA of the CDR3 is TGTGCCAGCAGTCCTGGTGGAGGGAGGGGAAACACCATATATTTT.

This sequence joins TRBV28 and TRBJ1-3; D gene ambiguous. The germline V and J ends were trimmed by 3 bases and 0 bases, with 3 bases remaining between them. Germline loops: CDR1 MDHEN, CDR2 SYDVKM. This CDR3 spans 13 amino acids. This chain's CDR3 is CASSFYSGNTIYF. The CDR3 nucleotides read TGTGCCAGCAGTTTCTACTCTGGAAACACCATATATTTT.

V is TRBV7-6 and J is TRBJ1-5, with TRBD1 identical over 8 bases. The length of the CDR3 is 17 residues. The germline V gene encodes CDR1 SGHVS and CDR2 FNYEAQ. V shed 3 bases and J 4 bases; nucleotides not matched to a gene: 11. CDR3 sequence reads: CASSFLIRDRRNQPQHF. The CDR3 nucleotides are TGTGCCAGCAGCTTCCTCATCCGGGACAGGAGAAATCAGCCCCAGCATTTT.

The chain uses TRBV18 and TRBJ1-5; tentatively, D is TRBD1 (6 bases). This CDR3 is built from 15 residues. From germline, CDR1 is KGHSH and CDR2 LQKENI. V shed 1 base and J shed 4 bases, with 11 bases lying between them. DNA for the CDR3: TGTGCCAGCTCACCACTGGACAGTAGAAATCAGCCCCAGCATTTT. It yields the protein CASSPLDSRNQPQHF. The full variable domain, in which reference TRBV18 and TRBJ1-5 provide the parts outside the CDR3, is NAGVMQNPRHLVRRRGQEARLRCSPMKGHSHVYWYRQLPEEGLKFMVYLQKENIIDESGMPKERFSAEFPKEGPSILRIQQVVRGDSAAYFCASSPLDSRNQPQHFGDGTRLSIL.

This chain uses TRBV4-3 with TRBJ2-7; the D gene is possibly TRBD1 (6 bases). Trimming took 0 bases from V and 3 from J, leaving 18 bases between them. Germline V gives CDR1 LGHNA, CDR2 YSLEER. The CDR3 loop spans 17 amino acids. The CDR3 DNA follows: TGCGCCAGCAGCCAAGACCTTAAGGGGGAAGCCCACTACGAGCAGTACTTC. Residues: CASSQDLKGEAHYEQYF.

The genes are TRBV5-4 and TRBJ1-3; unclear D gene. The CDR3 runs 14 residues. Germline CDR1 and CDR2: SGHNT and YYREEE (reference sequence). Trimming stripped 0 bases from V and 0 bases from J, with 4 bases between. For the CDR3, the DNA is TGTGCCAGCAGCTTGGACAGCTCTGGAAACACCATATATTTT. Translating gives CASSLDSSGNTIYF.